One T cell receptor beta chain is described in this entry. Its antigen remains unknown. This specimen belongs to a study of T cell responses to AZD1222 COVID-19 vaccine. Repertoires were generated with immunoSEQ multiplex PCR, while TCRdb's copy carries only in-frame clones and drops some. The table includes some 140,000 clones, about 91% detected once. General observations from the study: Spike-spanning, vaccine-associated CD4 TCRs were dominant at 160-218 and 743-854. Spike-specific TCR breadth and depth went up after people got two AZD1222 doses. Unmutated variant regions are reportedly targeted by nearly half of spike-specific TCRs.

Investigators merged groups given second doses at roughly 4 or roughly 12 weeks. This CDR3 contains 15 residues. With 2 bases removed from V and 5 bases from J, the gap between germline ends came to 15 bases. CDR1 MGHRA and CDR2 YSYEKL come from the germline V gene. The specimen comprised peripheral blood, sampled 28 days after the second AZD1222 dose. This chain connects TRBV4-1 to TRBJ1-1; no definite D call. This TCR derives from an adult who received the AZD1222 COVID-19 vaccine. This chain's CDR3 is CASSQQAHWGTEAFF. CDR3 DNA sequence: TGCGCCAGCAGCCAACAGGCTCACTGGGGAACTGAAGCTTTCTTT.